The 14 T cell receptor beta chains below come from one sample, sequenced in a study of beta chain features in type 1 diabetes. The authors reverse transcribed all of the isolated RNA, so sequencing captured expressed TCRB transcripts. Only in-frame clones appear in the TCRdb table, and some are missing; sequencing was by immunoSEQ multiplex PCR. The sample includes around 150,000 clones, less than 8.5% of them seen just once. The sequenced sample was central memory CD4+ T cells from blood. These receptors were collected from a woman aged 25 to 39 in good health.

This clone was observed at least ten times. V is TRBV7-9 and J is TRBJ2-1; D gene uncertain. The V end was cut by 0 bases, the J end by 9 bases, with 6 bases between. There are 12 residues in the CDR3. Germline V gene sequence: CDR1 SEHNR, CDR2 FQNEAQ (reference sequence). The CDR3 loop reads CASSLARPEQFF. Written as DNA, the CDR3 is TGTGCCAGCAGCTTAGCGCGTCCTGAGCAGTTCTTC.

V usage is TRBV4-2 and J usage is TRBJ2-2; a possible D gene is TRBD1 (5 bases). Per germline, CDR1 LGHNA and CDR2 YNFKEQ. The V and J ends lost 5 bases and 0 bases respectively, with 10 bases between them. There are 15 residues in the CDR3. CDR3 DNA: TGTGCCAGCAGCTTCCAGGGCGCGAACACCGGGGAGCTGTTTTTT. It specifies CASSFQGANTGELFF.

There are a few counts of this clone. The chain has TRBV7-2 and TRBJ2-1; tentative D call: TRBD1 (5 bases). Germline loops: CDR1 SGHTA, CDR2 FQGNSA. Trimming stripped 3 bases from V and 9 bases from J, with 12 bases between. This CDR3 region has 13 residues. As DNA, the CDR3 is TGTGCCAGCAGCTTTGGCAGGGAAGGTGAGCAGTTCTTC. Translating it yields CASSFGREGEQFF.

The V and J genes are TRBV7-8 and TRBJ2-2; D gene ambiguous. The V end lost 6 bases, the J end lost 5 bases, and 4 bases lay between the germline ends. The CDR3 length is 11 residues. Per germline, CDR1 SGHVS and CDR2 FQNEAQ. The CDR3 sequence: CASSPTGELFF. In nucleotides, the CDR3 is TGTGCCAGCAGTCCGACCGGGGAGCTGTTTTTT. Filled out from reference TRBV7-8 and TRBJ2-2, the complete variable domain reads GAGVSQSPRYKVAKRGQDVALRCDPISGHVSLFWYQQALGQGPEFLTYFQNEAQLDKSGLPSDRFFAERPEGSVSTLKIQRTQQEDSAVYLCASSPTGELFFGEGSRLTVL.

This clone was recorded a few times. V is TRBV11-2 and J is TRBJ2-2; D is undetermined. V was pared by 0 bases and J by 1 base, with 3 bases between. The CDR3 length is 14 residues. Germline lookup yields CDR1 SGHAT and CDR2 FQNNGV. CDR3 in amino acids: CASSLDWNTGELFF. As DNA, the CDR3 is TGTGCCAGCAGCTTAGACTGGAACACCGGGGAGCTGTTTTTT.

The V call is TRBV2, the J call TRBJ1-5; D ambiguous. V was pared by 3 bases and J by 3 bases, with 12 bases between. Looked up from germline, CDR1 is SNHLY and CDR2 is FYNNEI. The CDR3 has 15 amino acids. As DNA, the CDR3 is TGTGCCAGCAGTGATCGCGCACAGTTCAATCAGCCCCAGCATTTT. It translates to CASSDRAQFNQPQHF.

This clone appeared a few times. The gene calls are TRBV28 and TRBJ2-4; possible D gene TRBD2, 5 bases. This CDR3 is 19 amino acids long. Germline V CDR1 and CDR2: MDHEN, SYDVKM. Trimming left V 2 bases short and J 0 bases short, with 20 bases between. DNA for the CDR3: TGTGCCAGCAGTTTAAGCCGTCCGAGTATTGCGGGAGCCAAAAACATTCAGTACTTC. Its translation: CASSLSRPSIAGAKNIQYF.

The chain joins TRBV21-1 to TRBJ2-1; the D segment call TRBD2 is taken from the table without a DNA check. TRBV21-1 is deemed a pseudogene. The CDR3 is 16 residues long. CDR3 amino acids: CASSKGTSGRTNEQFF. The CDR3 region has the DNA TGTGCCAGCAGCAAAGGGACTAGCGGGAGGACCAATGAGCAGTTCTTC.

This rearrangement joins TRBV2 to TRBJ2-5, with D possibly being TRBD2 (5 bases). This CDR3 spans 13 amino acids. From germline, CDR1 is SNHLY and CDR2 FYNNEI. Trimming left V 3 bases short and J 5 bases short, with 10 bases between. The CDR3 is CASSDRTGETQYF. CDR3 nucleotides: TGTGCCAGCAGTGACCGGACGGGGGAGACCCAGTACTTC.

This clone was seen only a few times. Sequence at one end of the junction differs from germline and may be a read error. The chain combines TRBV9 with TRBJ1-2; D gene uncertain. CDR1 is SGDLS and CDR2 is YYNGEE in the germline V gene. The CDR3 runs 12 residues. As DNA, the CDR3 is TGTGCCAGCAGCGTAGGAGACTATAGCTACACCTTC. Residues: CASSVGDYSYTF.

For this clone: The same CDR3 is also encoded by other DNA sequences in this sample. The chain joins TRBV6-1 to TRBJ1-5; D possibly corresponds to TRBD1 (6 bases). Germline-derived CDR1 and CDR2 are MNHNS and SASEGT. The CDR3 extends over 13 amino acids. V lost 5 bases and J 2 bases, leaving 7 bases between the germline ends. This chain's CDR3 is CASSRQGNQPQHF. As DNA, the CDR3 is TGTGCCAGCAGTAGACAGGGCAATCAGCCCCAGCATTTT.

This clone has a single count. The rearrangement uses TRBV28 and TRBJ1-2, with 7 bases aligning to TRBD1. The length of the CDR3 is 17 residues. Per the germline V gene, CDR1 is MDHEN and CDR2 is SYDVKM. Trimming at V came to 2 bases and at J to 2 bases, leaving 11 bases not matched to a gene. Here the CDR3 DNA reads TGTGCCAGCAGTTTACGCCCGATCAGGGGGGCCAACTATGGCTACACCTTC. This gives the protein CASSLRPIRGANYGYTF.

This clone has only a few counts. J is TRBJ2-5 and V is TRBV19, with TRBD1 identical over 8 bases. V lost 7 bases, J lost 5 bases, and 6 bases stayed unmatched. CDR1 and CDR2 (germline): LNHDA, SQIVND (reference sequence). The CDR3 length is 13 residues. The CDR3 protein is CASTQGVRETQYF. As DNA, the CDR3 is TGTGCCAGTACACAGGGGGTTCGTGAGACCCAGTACTTC.

In this sample, this clone turned up a few times. This chain links TRBV4-2 with TRBJ2-7; 8 nucleotides line up with TRBD2. The CDR3 totals 15 residues. The V and J ends lost 6 bases and 2 bases, in that order; junction bases with no gene match: 9. Looked up from germline, CDR1 is LGHNA and CDR2 is YNFKEQ. The CDR3 bases are TGTGCCAGCAGTCCCGCAGGGCGGGAGGCCTACGAGCAGTACTTC. It yields the protein CASSPAGREAYEQYF.